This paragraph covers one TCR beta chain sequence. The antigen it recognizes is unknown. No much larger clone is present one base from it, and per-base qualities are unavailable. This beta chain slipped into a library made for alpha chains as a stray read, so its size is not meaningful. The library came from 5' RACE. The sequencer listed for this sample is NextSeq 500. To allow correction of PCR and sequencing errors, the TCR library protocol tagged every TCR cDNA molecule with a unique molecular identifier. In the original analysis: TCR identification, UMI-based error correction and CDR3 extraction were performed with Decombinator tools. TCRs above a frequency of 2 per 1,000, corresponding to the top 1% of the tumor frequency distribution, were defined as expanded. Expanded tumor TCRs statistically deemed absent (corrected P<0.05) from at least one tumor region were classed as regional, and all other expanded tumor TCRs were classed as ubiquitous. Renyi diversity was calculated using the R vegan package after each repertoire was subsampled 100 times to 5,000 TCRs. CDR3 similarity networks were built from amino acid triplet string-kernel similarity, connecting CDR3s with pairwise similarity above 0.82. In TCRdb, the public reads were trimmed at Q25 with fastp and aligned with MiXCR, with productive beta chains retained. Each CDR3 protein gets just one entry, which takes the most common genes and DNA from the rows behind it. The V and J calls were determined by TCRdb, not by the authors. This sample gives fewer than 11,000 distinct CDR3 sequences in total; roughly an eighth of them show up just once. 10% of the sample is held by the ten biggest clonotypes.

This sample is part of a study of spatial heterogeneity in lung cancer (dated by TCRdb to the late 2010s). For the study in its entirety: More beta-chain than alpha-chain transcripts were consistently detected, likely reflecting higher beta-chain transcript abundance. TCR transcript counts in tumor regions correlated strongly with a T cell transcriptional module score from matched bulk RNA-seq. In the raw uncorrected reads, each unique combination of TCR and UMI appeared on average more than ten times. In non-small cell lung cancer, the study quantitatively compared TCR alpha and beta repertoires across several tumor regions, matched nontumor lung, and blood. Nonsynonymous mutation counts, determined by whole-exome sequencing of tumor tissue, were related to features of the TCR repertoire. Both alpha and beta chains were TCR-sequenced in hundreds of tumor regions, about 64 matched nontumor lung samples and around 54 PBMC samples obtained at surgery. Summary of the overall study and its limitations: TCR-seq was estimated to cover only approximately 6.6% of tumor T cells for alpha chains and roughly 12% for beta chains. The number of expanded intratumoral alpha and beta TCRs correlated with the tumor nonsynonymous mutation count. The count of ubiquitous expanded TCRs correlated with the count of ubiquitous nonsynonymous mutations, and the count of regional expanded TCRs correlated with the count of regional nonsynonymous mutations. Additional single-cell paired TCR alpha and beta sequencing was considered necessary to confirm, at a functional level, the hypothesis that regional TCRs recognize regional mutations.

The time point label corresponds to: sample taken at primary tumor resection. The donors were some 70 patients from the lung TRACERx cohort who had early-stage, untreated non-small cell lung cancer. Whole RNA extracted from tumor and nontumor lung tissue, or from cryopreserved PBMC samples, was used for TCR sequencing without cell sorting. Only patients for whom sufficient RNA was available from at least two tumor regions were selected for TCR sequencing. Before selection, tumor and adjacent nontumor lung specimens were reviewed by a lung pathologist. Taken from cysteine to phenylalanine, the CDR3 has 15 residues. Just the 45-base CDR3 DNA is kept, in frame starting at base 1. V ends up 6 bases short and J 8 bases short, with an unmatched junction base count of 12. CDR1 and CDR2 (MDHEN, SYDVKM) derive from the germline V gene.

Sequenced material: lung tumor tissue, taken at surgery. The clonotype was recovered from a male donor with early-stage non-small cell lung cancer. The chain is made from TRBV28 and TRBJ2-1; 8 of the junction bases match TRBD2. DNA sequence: TGTGCCAGCAGCCCGGGGGGGCGAGTATTGCATGAGCAGTTCTTC. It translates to CASSPGGRVLHEQFF.